This T cell receptor beta chain was recorded in a study of T cells in Graves' hyperthyroidism and ophthalmopathy. Findings and caveats of the study: Separating ophthalmopathy from stable hyperthyroidism was achieved by a 13 V-J model. Blood also carried most thyroid clonotypes expanded above 0.001.

This clonotype was recorded a few times. Its antigen is as yet unknown. The V gene's germline CDR1 is SGHNT and CDR2 YENEEA. V was clipped by 4 bases and J by 5 bases; unmatched bases: 6. The CDR3 totals 15 residues. Amplification yielded TCR beta CDR3 regions, with RNA transcripts as the source. Using the HTBI primer set, a first-round RT-PCR was run on the TCR CDR3. TCRdb reprocessed the multiplex PCR reads with MiXCR, giving one entry per CDR3 protein. The top ten clones hold roughly 10% of a sample with some 760,000 distinct CDR3 sequences, 12% to 15% of them seen once. The PBMCs were sourced from fresh peripheral blood (more than 9 ml).

The sequence was obtained from a woman aged 18-29 years with Graves' hyperthyroidism. The rearrangement links TRBV11-3 to TRBJ2-2, with 8 bases that match TRBD1. The sequencing input was blood. The CDR3 bases are TGTGCCAGCAGCTCCGGACAGGGAGAAACCGGGGAGCTGTTTTTT. The encoded protein is CASSSGQGETGELFF.